This T cell receptor beta chain was captured by sequencing in a study of memory B cells and T cells in multiple sclerosis. Assay: immunoSEQ multiplex PCR; the TCRdb copy retains only in-frame clones and omits some. The table lists 46,000 or so clones, roughly 80% of them singletons. Separate sequencing covered autoproliferating (CFSE-dim) and non-proliferating (CFSE-high) T cells from stimulus-free culture. Pooled replicate wells came from about 50 million CFSE-labeled PBMCs cultured approximately seven days without stimulus. The PBMCs received 0.45 to 0.55 uM CFSE and serum-free culture with no added stimuli. As to this clone: Its antigen is not identified.

V was pared by 7 bases and J by 4 bases, with 13 bases between. The CDR3 consists of 13 residues. CDR1 is SNHLY, CDR2 FYNNEI, per germline. This clonotype originated in a human donor with multiple sclerosis. This chain uses TRBV2 with TRBJ2-5, with a tentative D call TRBD1 (5 bases). The sample consisted of PBMCs from blood kept in culture. The CDR3 bases are TGTGCCAGCAAGGTACAGGTTCTAGAGACCCAGTACTTC. This codes for CASKVQVLETQYF.